This entry lists 3 T cell receptor beta chains sequenced from one sample in a study of molecular identifiers for immune sequencing clone quantification. TCRdb analysed the PCR reads with MiXCR anew, one entry per CDR3 protein. The table has a few hundred thousand distinct CDR3 sequences, about 22% seen once. Material for sequencing was naive CD8+ T cells from blood, with Jurkat cell RNA spiked in. Documented subset: FACS-sorted CD8+CD4-CCR7+CD45RA+ naive T cells. All receptors come from a human donor in good health. Some libraries in this study had Jurkat cell RNA spiked in.

The genes are TRBV5-1 and TRBJ1-1; the D is unclear. Germline lookup yields CDR1 SGHRS and CDR2 YFSETQ. The CDR3 spans 16 residues. Trimming cost V 3 bases and J 4 bases, with 19 bases left between them. The CDR3 region has the DNA TGCGCCAGCAGCTCCTCGGGTGGGAGGGCGATCACTGAAGCTTTCTTT. Its translation: CASSSSGGRAITEAFF.

This clonotype was seen ten or more times. The chain carries TRBV7-9 and TRBJ2-3; no clear D gene. The CDR3 covers 13 residues. The V end was cut by 6 bases, the J end by 6 bases, with 13 bases between. Germline CDR1 reads SEHNR; CDR2 reads FQNEAQ (reference sequence). Written as DNA, the CDR3 is TGTGCCAGCAGACGAACCCCTGAGGATACGCAGTATTTT. As protein: CASRRTPEDTQYF.

This clonotype appeared many times. The chain combines TRBV4-1 with TRBJ2-7; no clear D gene. V lost 2 bases and J 2 bases, leaving 7 bases between the germline ends. Germline V gives CDR1 MGHRA, CDR2 YSYEKL. This CDR3 spans 13 amino acids. The CDR3 here is CASSQTRTYEQYF. DNA for the CDR3: TGCGCCAGCAGCCAAACCCGGACCTACGAGCAGTACTTC.